Below, 7 T cell receptor beta chains from the same sample are listed, as sequenced in a study of blood T cell dynamics during melanoma immunotherapy. Regarding time point: week 3, after first cycle of checkpoint inhibitor. Assay used: immunoSEQ multiplex PCR; TCRdb lists only in-frame clones, some missing. The sample records 7,900 or so clones, more than 75% being singletons. Sequenced material: blood, taken from a patient treated with checkpoint blockade. The source of these receptors is a human donor with melanoma.

V is TRBV19 and J is TRBJ1-2; possibly TRBD1 for D (6 bases). V was clipped by 7 bases and J by 5 bases, with 11 bases between them. CDR1 is LNHDA and CDR2 is SQIVND in the germline V gene (reference sequence). This CDR3 region has 12 residues. The CDR3 DNA reads as TGTGCCAGTACCCAGGGGAGTTATGGCTACACCTTC. Translation gives CASTQGSYGYTF.

This sequence joins TRBV11-2 and TRBJ1-3; D is unclear. The V gene lost 7 bases and the J gene lost 2 bases, with 15 bases spanning the gap. The CDR3 loop spans 15 amino acids. CDR1 SGHAT and CDR2 FQNNGV come from the germline V gene. This CDR3 is CASTLRATPGNTIYF. CDR3 bases: TGTGCCAGCACCCTACGGGCAACCCCTGGAAACACCATATATTTT.

The rearrangement joins TRBV7-2 to TRBJ1-1; 7 nucleotides agree with TRBD1. V lost 4 bases and J lost 10; bases outside the gene matches: 18. Germline V CDR1 and CDR2: SGHTA, FQGNSA. This CDR3 has 16 residues. CDR3: CASSSPKGGRFGSAFF. DNA of the CDR3: TGTGCCAGCAGCTCCCCTAAAGGGGGCCGGTTTGGGTCAGCTTTCTTT.

This chain connects TRBV5-1 to TRBJ2-5, with D possibly being TRBD2 (5 bases). The V and J ends lost 3 bases and 5 bases respectively, with 11 bases between them. The CDR3 extends over 13 amino acids. CDR1 SGHRS and CDR2 YFSETQ come from the germline V gene. As DNA, the CDR3 is TGCGCCAGCAGCTCCGCTAGCTTGGAGACCCAGTACTTC. As protein: CASSSASLETQYF.

This clone was observed once. The chain recombines TRBV6-1 with TRBJ1-5; D may be TRBD1 (5 bases). CDR3 size: 13 residues. V lost 6 bases and J lost 3, with 9 bases in between. From germline, CDR1 is MNHNS and CDR2 SASEGT. The CDR3 coding sequence is TGTGCCAGCAGCGTGACAGTCAATCAGCCCCAGCATTTT. Residues: CASSVTVNQPQHF.

The chain employs TRBV4-3 and TRBJ1-2; D gene unclear. The length of the CDR3 is 15 residues. The germline gives CDR1 LGHNA, CDR2 YSLEER. Trimming shortened V by 1 base and J by 1 base, and 10 bases separated the two germline ends. The CDR3 sequence is CASSQVRSNNYGYTF. The DNA for the CDR3 is TGCGCCAGCAGCCAAGTAAGGTCCAATAACTATGGCTACACCTTC.

The chain has TRBV6-1 and TRBJ2-7; 11 positions agree with TRBD1. Germline CDR1 and CDR2: MNHNS and SASEGT. This CDR3 comprises 15 residues. V dropped 4 bases and J dropped 4; count of bases not matched to a gene: 6. CDR3: CASSAGTGGPYEQYF. CDR3 DNA: TGTGCCAGCAGTGCTGGGACAGGGGGGCCTTACGAGCAGTACTTC.